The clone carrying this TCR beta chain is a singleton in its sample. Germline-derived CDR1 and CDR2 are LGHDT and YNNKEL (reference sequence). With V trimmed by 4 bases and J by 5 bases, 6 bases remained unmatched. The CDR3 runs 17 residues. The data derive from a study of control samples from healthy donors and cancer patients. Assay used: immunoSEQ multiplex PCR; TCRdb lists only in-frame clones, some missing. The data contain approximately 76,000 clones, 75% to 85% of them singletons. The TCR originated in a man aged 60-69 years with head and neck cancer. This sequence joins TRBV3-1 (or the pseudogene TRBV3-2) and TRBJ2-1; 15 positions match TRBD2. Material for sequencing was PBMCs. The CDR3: CASSPRTSGRGDNEQFF. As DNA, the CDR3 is TGTGCCAGCAGCCCACGGACTAGCGGGAGGGGTGACAATGAGCAGTTCTTC.